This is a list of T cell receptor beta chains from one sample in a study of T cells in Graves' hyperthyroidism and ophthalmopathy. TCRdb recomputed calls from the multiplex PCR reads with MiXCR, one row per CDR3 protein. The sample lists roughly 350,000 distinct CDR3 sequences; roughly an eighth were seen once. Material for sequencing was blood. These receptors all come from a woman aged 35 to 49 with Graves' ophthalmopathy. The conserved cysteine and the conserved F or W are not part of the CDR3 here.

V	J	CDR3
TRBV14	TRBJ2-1	ASSPRGRASTEQF
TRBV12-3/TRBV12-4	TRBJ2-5	ASSLLRAGGRTTQY
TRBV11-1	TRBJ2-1	ASSSRGAGGLSEQF
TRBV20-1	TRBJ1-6	SARDARGNSPLH
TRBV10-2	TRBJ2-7	ASMDRVNYEQY
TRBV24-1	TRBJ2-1	ATSGATGRSYNEQF
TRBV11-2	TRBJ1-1	ASSLTGGAEAF
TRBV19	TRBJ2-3	ASSTAHNLAGEQY
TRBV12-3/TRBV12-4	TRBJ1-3	ASSLRFLSGNTIY
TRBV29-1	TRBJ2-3	SVEVPAEAFTDTQY
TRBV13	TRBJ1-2	ASSLGEQGTDGYT
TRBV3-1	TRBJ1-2	ASSQVGMGQGGYT
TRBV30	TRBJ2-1	AWSVGRSDEQF
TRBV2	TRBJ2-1	ASSFTSGDYNEQF
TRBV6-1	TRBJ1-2	ASNAFGQANYGYT
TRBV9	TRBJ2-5	ASSERGFEETQY
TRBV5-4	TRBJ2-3	AGTKQGIRDTQY
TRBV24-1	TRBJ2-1	ATSEGGGGGNEQF
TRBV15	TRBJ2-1	ATSLLGGGGNEQF
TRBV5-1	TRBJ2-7	ASSFGPTYEQY
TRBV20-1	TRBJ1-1	SASLVGMNTEAF
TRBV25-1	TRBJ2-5	ASSPGSLETQY
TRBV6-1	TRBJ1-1	ASREPGPGNTEAF
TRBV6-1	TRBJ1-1	ASRTPSGTEAF
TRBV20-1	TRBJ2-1	SASGQLVTYNEQF
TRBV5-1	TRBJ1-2	ASSLGRGEGYT
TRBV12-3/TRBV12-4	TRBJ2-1	ASSFWLAGGNEQF
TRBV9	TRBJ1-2	ASSVTGDDYGYT
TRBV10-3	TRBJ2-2	AIKGSAGELF
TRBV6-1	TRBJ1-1	ASSRGASGQSFFIEAF
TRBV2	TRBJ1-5	ASSPNPGQDSSNQPQH
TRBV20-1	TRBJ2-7	SASGAVNSYEQY
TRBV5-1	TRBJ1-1	ASSSPGQPEAF
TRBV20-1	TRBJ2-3	SATKTSGVRDTQY
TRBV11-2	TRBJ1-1	ASSLARDKAF
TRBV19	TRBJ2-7	ASSLVGQGVYEQY
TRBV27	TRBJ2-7	ASSFERNSYEQY
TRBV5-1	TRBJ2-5	ASSLGTGSETQY
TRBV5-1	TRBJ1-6	ASSLAQGIGSPLH
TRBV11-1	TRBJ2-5	ASSLAGTSQETQY
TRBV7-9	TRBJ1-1	ASSLFQGFRMNTEAF
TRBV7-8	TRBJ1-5	ASSSLIPTGGNQPQH
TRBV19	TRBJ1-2	ASSIAGANYGYT
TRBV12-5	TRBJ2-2	ASGLAAVELF
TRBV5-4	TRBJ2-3	ASSAGQGGDTQY
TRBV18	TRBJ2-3	ASSLQVTDTQY
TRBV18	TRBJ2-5	ASSPRREQETQY
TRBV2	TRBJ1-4	ASSRGTNEKLF